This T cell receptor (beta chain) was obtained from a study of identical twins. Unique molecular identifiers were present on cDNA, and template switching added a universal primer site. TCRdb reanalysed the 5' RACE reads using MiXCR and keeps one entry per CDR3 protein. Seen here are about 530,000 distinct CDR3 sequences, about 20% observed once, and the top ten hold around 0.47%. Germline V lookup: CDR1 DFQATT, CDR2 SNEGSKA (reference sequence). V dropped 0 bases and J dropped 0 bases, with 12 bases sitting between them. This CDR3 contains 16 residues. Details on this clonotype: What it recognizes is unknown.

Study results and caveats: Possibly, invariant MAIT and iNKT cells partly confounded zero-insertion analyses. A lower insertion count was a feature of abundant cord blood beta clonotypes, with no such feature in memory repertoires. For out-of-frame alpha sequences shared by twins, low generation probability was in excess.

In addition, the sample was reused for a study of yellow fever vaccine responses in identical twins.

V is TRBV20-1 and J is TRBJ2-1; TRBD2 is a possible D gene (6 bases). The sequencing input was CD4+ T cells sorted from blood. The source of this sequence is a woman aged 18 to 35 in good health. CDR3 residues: CSARDQAGSSYNEQFF. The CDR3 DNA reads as TGCAGTGCTAGAGACCAAGCGGGTAGCTCCTACAATGAGCAGTTCTTC.